The 32 T cell receptor beta chains listed next were all sequenced from one sample in a study of blood T cell repertoires in COVID-19. Produced via immunoSEQ multiplex PCR; TCRdb's table is partial and in-frame only. The table lists 150,000 or so clones, 84% of them singletons. Sequences were obtained from PBMCs or T cells enriched from blood (not recorded which). These TCRs come from a woman aged 50 to 60 who had been exposed to COVID-19.

The V gene is TRBV25-1, the J gene TRBJ1-4; D uncertain. The germline V gene encodes CDR1 MGHDK and CDR2 SYGVNS. The V end was cut by 5 bases, the J end by 13 bases, with 14 bases between. The CDR3 runs to 12 residues. The CDR3 bases are TGTGCCAGCAGTCCTCACCCCACAGTACTGTTTTTT. It specifies CASSPHPTVLFF.

This clone was seen a single time. The chain is built from TRBV6-5 and TRBJ1-2; tentative D call: TRBD1 (6 bases). V was trimmed by 7 bases and J by 2 bases, leaving 14 bases between them. The germline V gene has CDR1 MNHEY and CDR2 SVGAGI. The CDR3 consists of 14 residues. DNA of the CDR3: TGTGCCAGCACCCCGACAGGACGAAACTATGGCTACACCTTC. The encoded protein is CASTPTGRNYGYTF.

This rearrangement joins TRBV14 to TRBJ2-7, with a tentative D call TRBD1 (5 bases). The germline V gene has CDR1 SGHDN and CDR2 FVKESK. This CDR3 is built from 14 residues. Trimming took off 5 bases at V and 7 bases at J, with 18 bases between the two ends. CDR3 sequence reads: CASSFPGAAREQYF. As DNA, the CDR3 is TGTGCCAGCAGCTTCCCTGGGGCGGCGAGGGAGCAGTACTTC.

The genes are TRBV11-2 and TRBJ2-7; the D is unclear. The CDR3 is 11 residues long. Germline values: CDR1 SGHAT, CDR2 FQNNGV. Trimming shortened V by 3 bases and J by 4 bases, and 4 bases separated the two germline ends. As DNA, the CDR3 is TGTGCCAGCAGCTTCCAGTACGAGCAGTACTTC. Translating gives CASSFQYEQYF.

The V call is TRBV10-3, the J call TRBJ1-3; no firm D call. Germline V gene lookup returns CDR1 ENHRY and CDR2 SYGVKD. The length of the CDR3 is 14 residues. V lost 3 bases and J lost 3, with 9 bases in between. CDR3: CAISDQIVGNTIYF. The CDR3 DNA is TGTGCCATCAGTGACCAAATAGTTGGAAACACCATATATTTT.

A note on this clone: Other DNA sequences of this sample code for an identical CDR3. This rearrangement joins TRBV12-3 or TRBV12-4 to TRBJ1-2, with a possible D match to TRBD1 (6 bases). Trimming cost V 5 bases and J 2 bases, with 9 bases left between them. The CDR3 has 13 residues. The CDR3 loop is CASSPQGNYGYTF. The CDR3 DNA reads TGTGCCAGCAGTCCGCAGGGGAACTATGGCTACACCTTC.

The chain links TRBV27 to TRBJ2-1; weak D call: TRBD2 (5 bases). Trimming pared 5 bases from V and 7 bases from J, leaving 30 bases between. Germline CDR1 is MNHEY and CDR2 is SMNVEV (reference sequence). The CDR3 runs to 19 residues. DNA for the CDR3: TGTGCCAGCAGTCTAGGGCCTGAGTGGCTAGCAGGAAGAGGGAATGAGCAGTTCTTC. The encoded protein is CASSLGPEWLAGRGNEQFF.

This chain joins TRBV7-9 and TRBJ1-6; D gene unclear. Trimming removed 5 bases from V and 6 bases from J, with 14 bases in between. The CDR3 spans 15 residues. Germline CDR1 SEHNR, CDR2 FQNEAQ (reference sequence). The CDR3: CASSPTGGINSPLHF. In DNA, the CDR3 is TGTGCCAGCAGCCCGACCGGAGGAATTAATTCACCCCTCCACTTT.

In this sample, this clone turned up a few times. This chain joins TRBV5-1 and TRBJ2-1; D gene unclear. Trimming took 1 base from V and 5 from J, leaving 4 bases between them. Per the germline V gene, CDR1 is SGHRS and CDR2 is YFSETQ. The CDR3 length is 12 residues. This CDR3 reads CASSLIDNEQFF. The CDR3 DNA reads as TGCGCCAGCAGCTTGATAGACAATGAGCAGTTCTTC.

This rearrangement joins TRBV27 to TRBJ2-7; 10 bases line up with TRBD1. The CDR3 spans 15 residues. With V trimmed by 2 bases and J by 5 bases, 6 bases remained unmatched. The germline V gene has CDR1 MNHEY and CDR2 SMNVEV (reference sequence). The CDR3 loop is CASSLAAGTGDEQYF. CDR3 DNA sequence: TGTGCCAGCAGTTTAGCAGCTGGGACAGGGGACGAGCAGTACTTC.

The chain links TRBV6-2 or TRBV6-3 to TRBJ2-3; TRBD2 agrees at 10 bases. Trimming at V came to 5 bases and at J to 2 bases, leaving 1 base not matched to a gene. Germline V gives CDR1 MNHEY, CDR2 SVGEGT. The CDR3 extends over 14 amino acids. The CDR3 reads CASSSGGATDTQYF. DNA for the CDR3: TGTGCCAGCAGTAGCGGGGGGGCCACAGATACGCAGTATTTT.

The V gene is TRBV7-9, the J gene TRBJ2-5; no reliable D call. V lost 9 bases to trimming and J lost 3 bases, with 8 bases between them. The germline gives CDR1 SEHNR, CDR2 FQNEAQ (reference sequence). The CDR3 length is 11 residues. The CDR3 DNA reads as TGTGCCAGTCATTACAAAGAGACCCAGTACTTC. This encodes CASHYKETQYF.

The chain is built from TRBV7-2 and TRBJ2-7, with 8 bases lining up with TRBD1. Germline V lookup: CDR1 SGHTA, CDR2 FQGNSA. The CDR3 totals 16 residues. V was clipped by 5 bases and J by 3 bases; unmatched bases: 12. CDR3 residues: CASSPLGQGTLYEQYF. The DNA for the CDR3 is TGTGCCAGCAGCCCTCTCGGACAGGGCACTCTCTACGAGCAGTACTTC.

V usage is TRBV6-2 or TRBV6-3 and J usage is TRBJ2-7, with 11 positions matching TRBD2. CDR1 is MNHEY, CDR2 SVGEGT, per germline. CDR3 length equals 16 residues. Losses at the gene ends were 4 bases for V and 2 bases for J; bases not matched to a gene: 7. CDR3 bases: TGTGCCAGCAGTTCGCTCCTACTAGCGGGGGCCTACGAGCAGTACTTC. Translation: CASSSLLLAGAYEQYF.

This clone was observed a single time. The chain links TRBV18 to TRBJ2-3, with 9 bases identical to TRBD1. This CDR3 has 12 amino acids. Germline loops: CDR1 KGHSH, CDR2 LQKENI. With V trimmed by 10 bases and J by 5 bases, 4 bases remained unmatched. CDR3 residues: CATRQGEDTQYF. In nucleotides, the CDR3 is TGTGCCACCCGACAGGGGGAAGATACGCAGTATTTT. The entire variable domain, with the rest obtained from reference TRBV18 and TRBJ2-3, is as follows: NAGVMQNPRHLVRRRGQEARLRCSPMKGHSHVYWYRQLPEEGLKFMVYLQKENIIDESGMPKERFSAEFPKEGPSILRIQQVVRGDSAAYFCATRQGEDTQYFGPGTRLTVL.

The chain joins TRBV5-1 to TRBJ2-3; 9 nucleotides agree with TRBD2. The junction had 5 bases not matched to a gene; V was cut back by 6 bases and J by 6 bases. The CDR3 spans 13 residues. Germline-derived CDR1 and CDR2 are SGHRS and YFSETQ. CDR3 in DNA: TGCGCCAGCACCCCGAGCGGGGGGGATACGCAGTATTTT. Encoded protein: CASTPSGGDTQYF. The full variable domain, completed using reference TRBV5-1 and TRBJ2-3, is KAGVTQTPRYLIKTRGQQVTLSCSPISGHRSVSWYQQTPGQGLQFLFEYFSETQRNKGNFPGRFSGRQFSNSRSEMNVSTLELGDSALYLCASTPSGGDTQYFGPGTRLTVL.

The rearrangement joins TRBV7-9 to TRBJ1-4; TRBD1 matches at 7 bases. Germline values: CDR1 SEHNR, CDR2 FQNEAQ (reference sequence). The CDR3 consists of 13 residues. The J segment lost 11 bases and the V segment lost 4 bases, leaving 7 bases of the junction unmatched. CDR3 in amino acids: CASSYQDRQKLFF. The CDR3 DNA is TGTGCCAGCAGCTATCAGGACAGGCAGAAACTGTTTTTT.

The J gene is TRBJ1-2, the V gene TRBV4-3; no firm D call. Between the trimmed V and J ends, which lost 3 bases and 4 bases, there was a span of 9 bases. Germline values: CDR1 LGHNA, CDR2 YSLEER. The CDR3 contains 13 residues. As DNA, the CDR3 is TGCGCCAGCAGCCAGGCGGTAACCTATGGCTACACCTTC. Amino acid sequence: CASSQAVTYGYTF.

V and J are TRBV12-3 or TRBV12-4 and TRBJ1-2; D is perhaps TRBD1 (6 bases). Trimming removed 6 bases from V and 8 bases from J, with 16 bases in between. The CDR3 runs to 13 residues. CDR3 amino acids: CASRLSRGRGYTF. CDR3 nucleotide sequence: TGTGCCAGCAGACTCTCCAGGGGTAGAGGCTACACCTTC.

The chain is built from TRBV6-5 and TRBJ2-1; 12 bases agree with TRBD2. Germline V gives CDR1 MNHEY, CDR2 SVGAGI. This CDR3 has 14 residues. Trimming at V came to 6 bases and at J to 5 bases, leaving 2 bases not matched to a gene. As DNA, the CDR3 is TGTGCCAGCAGCCGACTAGCGGGGGACAATGAGCAGTTCTTC. The encoded protein is CASSRLAGDNEQFF.

The chain links TRBV9 to TRBJ1-2; D remains ambiguous. Trimming pared 3 bases from V and 8 bases from J, leaving 20 bases between. CDR3 length: 15 residues. Germline CDR1 reads SGDLS; CDR2 reads YYNGEE. CDR3: CASSARGIRPEGYTF. CDR3 coding DNA: TGTGCCAGCAGCGCCCGGGGAATCAGGCCCGAAGGCTACACCTTC.

A remark on this clone: One junction end does not reproduce the germline sequence, and a read error may be involved. The chain employs TRBV9 and TRBJ2-7; TRBD2 aligns across 12 bases. The CDR3 has 16 amino acids. Germline assignment: CDR1 SGDLS and CDR2 YYNGEE. The CDR3 protein is CVSSVEASGRVYEQYF. The CDR3 coding sequence is TGTGTCAGCAGCGTAGAGGCTAGCGGGAGGGTCTACGAGCAGTACTTC.

The chain employs TRBV9 and TRBJ1-3, with D possibly TRBD1 on 5 matching bases. The CDR3 is 16 residues long. The germline CDR1 and CDR2 sequences are SGDLS and YYNGEE. The V and J ends lost 0 bases and 0 bases respectively, with 10 bases between them. The CDR3 DNA reads TGTGCCAGCAGCGTAGAAGACAGCCCCTCTGGAAACACCATATATTTT. Amino acids: CASSVEDSPSGNTIYF.

The V gene is TRBV6-5, the J gene TRBJ1-6; no clear D. This CDR3 contains 14 residues. CDR1 is MNHEY and CDR2 is SVGAGI in the germline V gene. The V and J ends lost 0 bases and 7 bases respectively, with 7 bases between them. CDR3 residues: CASSYSPVNSPLHF. CDR3 nucleotides: TGTGCCAGCAGTTACTCGCCGGTAAATTCACCCCTCCACTTT.

In its sample, this clone was seen a few times. The CDR3 DNA reads TGTGCCACGGAACCTGGGAGCCTAAAAAGGGGCTACACCTTC. Its translation is CATEPGSLKRGYTF. V gene TRBV6-5 combines with J gene TRBJ1-2; no reliable D call. The CDR3 spans 14 residues. Looked up from germline, CDR1 is MNHEY and CDR2 is SVGAGI. Trimming stripped 10 bases from V and 8 bases from J, with 23 bases between.

The chain recombines TRBV10-2 with TRBJ1-1, with no clear D. Trimming removed 4 bases at V and 8 bases at J, with 14 bases between. CDR1 and CDR2 from the germline V gene are WSHSY and SAAADI. The length of the CDR3 is 13 residues. In DNA, the CDR3 is TGCGCCAGCAGTGCAGACACCTACTCCGAAGCTTTCTTT. Protein sequence: CASSADTYSEAFF.

Only one count was recorded for this clone. The chain couples TRBV10-3 to TRBJ2-7, with TRBD1 matching 7 bases. This CDR3 spans 16 amino acids. V dropped 0 bases and J dropped 5; count of bases not matched to a gene: 10. Germline V gene sequence: CDR1 ENHRY, CDR2 SYGVKD. CDR3 sequence reads: CAISESRGRGADEQYF. CDR3 DNA: TGTGCCATCAGTGAGTCGAGGGGGCGCGGAGCCGACGAGCAGTACTTC.

The chain joins TRBV16 to TRBJ2-7, with D tentatively TRBD2 (6 bases). V shed 4 bases and J shed 0 bases, with 13 bases lying between them. From germline, CDR1 is KGHSY and CDR2 FQNENV. The CDR3 loop spans 15 amino acids. The CDR3 loop reads CASSPHRDFSYEQYF. The CDR3 nucleotides are TGTGCCAGCAGCCCCCACCGGGACTTCTCCTACGAGCAGTACTTC.

The chain is built from TRBV29-1 and TRBJ2-1; 9 nucleotides match TRBD1. J gave up 7 bases and V 7 bases, and 8 bases lay outside the gene matches. Per the germline V gene, CDR1 is SQVTM and CDR2 is ANQGSEA. The CDR3 spans 13 residues. The CDR3 loop is CSARGQGRNEQFF. CDR3 DNA: TGCAGCGCCCGAGGACAGGGGCGGAATGAGCAGTTCTTC.

This clone was seen only a few times. The chain carries TRBV9 and TRBJ1-1, with D possibly TRBD1 on 5 matching bases. The germline V gene encodes CDR1 SGDLS and CDR2 YYNGEE. The CDR3 extends over 14 amino acids. The ends were cut back, 3 bases at V and 4 bases at J, with 13 bases in the middle. The DNA for the CDR3 is TGTGCCAGCAGCGCGGGGAGGGGAGGCACTGAAGCTTTCTTT. The encoded protein is CASSAGRGGTEAFF.

CDR3 sequence: CASSSQTGRRYNEQFF. The CDR3 nucleotides are TGTGCCAGCAGCTCCCAGACAGGGCGGCGATACAATGAGCAGTTCTTC. V usage is TRBV11-2 and J usage is TRBJ2-1, with 7 bases lining up with TRBD1. Germline V lookup: CDR1 SGHAT, CDR2 FQNNGV. V lost 4 bases to trimming and J lost 4 bases; unmatched junction nucleotides: 10. CDR3 length: 16 amino acids. Based on the CDR3 plus reference TRBV11-2 and TRBJ2-1, the full variable domain is EAGVAQSPRYKIIEKRQSVAFWCNPISGHATLYWYQQILGQGPKLLIQFQNNGVVDDSQLPKDRFSAERLKGVDSTLKIQPAKLEDSAVYLCASSSQTGRRYNEQFFGPGTRLTVL.

The chain uses TRBV6-5 and TRBJ1-2, with TRBD1 as a possible D gene (6 bases). V was shortened by 6 bases and J by 0 bases, with 11 bases between the two germline ends. The CDR3 spans 14 residues. CDR1 MNHEY and CDR2 SVGAGI come from the germline V gene. In DNA form, the CDR3 reads TGTGCCAGCAGCCCGGGACACGCTAACTATGGCTACACCTTC. Its protein product is CASSPGHANYGYTF.